The 18 T cell receptor beta chains in this list originate from one sample, sequenced in a study of T cells after yellow fever vaccination. TCRdb passed the 5' RACE reads through MiXCR, listing each CDR3 protein once. The profile shows under 550,000 distinct CDR3 sequences, about a fifth of them singletons. The sequencing here drew on PBMCs, taken more than 20 days after the first yellow fever vaccination. Every receptor here comes from a man aged 18 to 29 who received the YFV17D yellow fever vaccine.

The rearrangement joins TRBV5-4 to TRBJ2-1; tentative D call: TRBD2 (5 bases). The CDR3 is 14 residues long. Germline-derived CDR1 and CDR2 are SGHNT and YYREEE (reference sequence). The V end was cut by 4 bases, the J end by 10 bases, with 18 bases between. The CDR3 sequence: CASSKALEVGEQFF. In DNA, the CDR3 is TGTGCCAGCAGCAAGGCGCTGGAGGTTGGGGAGCAGTTCTTC.

This chain connects TRBV28 to TRBJ2-6, with unresolved D. Trimming removed 3 bases at V and 0 bases at J, with 9 bases between. Germline V lookup: CDR1 MDHEN, CDR2 SYDVKM. The CDR3 has 16 amino acids. This chain's CDR3 is CASSLSSSSGANVLTF. The CDR3 nucleotides read TGTGCCAGCAGTTTGTCGTCTAGCTCTGGGGCCAACGTCCTGACTTTC.

The table lists this clonotype with many counts. This sequence joins TRBV7-2 and TRBJ1-2, with TRBD1 matching over 8 bases. CDR3 length equals 16 residues. Germline CDR1 is SGHTA and CDR2 is FQGNSA. The V and J ends lost 1 base and 4 bases, in that order; junction bases with no gene match: 8. The chain's CDR3 is CASSLGSGQAIYGYTF. The CDR3 DNA reads as TGTGCCAGCAGCTTAGGCTCGGGACAGGCTATCTATGGCTACACCTTC. Based on the CDR3 plus reference TRBV7-2 and TRBJ1-2, the full variable domain is GAGVSQSPSNKVTEKGKDVELRCDPISGHTALYWYRQSLGQGLEFLIYFQGNSAPDKSGLPSDRFSAERTGGSVSTLTIQRTQQEDSAVYLCASSLGSGQAIYGYTFGSGTRLTVV.

This chain connects TRBV4-1 to TRBJ2-2; 14 nucleotides align to TRBD2. From germline, CDR1 is MGHRA and CDR2 YSYEKL. V shed 5 bases and J 7 bases; nucleotides not matched to a gene: 6. This CDR3 spans 16 amino acids. The CDR3: CASSSRLAGGIGELFF. In nucleotides, the CDR3 is TGCGCCAGCAGCTCTCGACTAGCGGGGGGGATCGGGGAGCTGTTTTTT.

The chain joins TRBV12-3 or TRBV12-4 to TRBJ2-7; D remains ambiguous. The V gene lost 5 bases and the J gene lost 2 bases, with 13 bases spanning the gap. The CDR3 is made up of 14 amino acids. The CDR3 region has the DNA TGTGCCAGCAGTCCTCGGATAGGGACCTACGAGCAGTACTTC. This gives the protein CASSPRIGTYEQYF.

The V and J genes are TRBV5-1 and TRBJ1-4, with 7 bases that match TRBD1. Germline lookup yields CDR1 SGHRS and CDR2 YFSETQ. V dropped 4 bases and J dropped 10; count of bases not matched to a gene: 16. CDR3 length equals 16 residues. The CDR3 DNA is TGCGCCAGCAGCCCGGATAGTTCCGACAGGGCTGGAAAACTGTTTTTT. Translation gives CASSPDSSDRAGKLFF.

The rearrangement links TRBV4-1 to TRBJ1-1, with TRBD1 matching 7 bases. CDR1 is MGHRA, CDR2 YSYEKL, per germline. Losses at the gene ends were 5 bases for V and 9 bases for J; bases not matched to a gene: 15. The CDR3 extends over 15 amino acids. The CDR3 here is CASSIAHTTGKKAFF. In DNA, the CDR3 is TGCGCCAGCAGCATAGCCCACACGACAGGGAAGAAAGCTTTCTTT.

This clonotype occurred a few times. The chain joins TRBV20-1 to TRBJ2-7; 9 bases are a match to TRBD1. Trimming cost V 5 bases and J 5 bases; bases outside gene matches: 16. The CDR3 spans 16 residues. The germline CDR1 and CDR2 sequences are DFQATT and SNEGSKA (reference sequence). CDR3: CSAHPTPGQGAHEQYF. The DNA for the CDR3 is TGCAGTGCTCATCCTACTCCGGGACAGGGTGCCCACGAGCAGTACTTC.

This chain joins TRBV2 and TRBJ2-3, with D possibly matching TRBD1 (6 bases). V was trimmed by 10 bases and J by 4 bases, leaving 15 bases between them. CDR3 length: 13 amino acids. CDR1 is SNHLY and CDR2 is FYNNEI in the germline V gene. Written as DNA, the CDR3 is TGTGCCACCCTCAAACAGGGAGCAGATACGCAGTATTTT. It translates to CATLKQGADTQYF. The full variable domain, its missing parts supplied by reference TRBV2 and TRBJ2-3, is EPEVTQTPSHQVTQMGQEVILRCVPISNHLYFYWYRQILGQKVEFLVSFYNNEISEKSEIFDDQFSVERPDGSNFTLKIRSTKLEDSAMYFCATLKQGADTQYFGPGTRLTVL.

The J gene is TRBJ2-7, the V gene TRBV28; maybe TRBD2 (6 bases). V lost 2 bases, J lost 9 bases, and 17 bases lay in between. CDR1 is MDHEN, CDR2 SYDVKM, per germline. This CDR3 spans 14 amino acids. CDR3 protein: CASSLIGTGGVQYV. CDR3 nucleotides: TGTGCCAGCAGTTTAATAGGGACTGGAGGGGTGCAGTACGTC.

This clonotype was seen more than once but under ten times. This sequence joins TRBV6-1 and TRBJ1-5; D uncertain. The germline V gene has CDR1 MNHNS and CDR2 SASEGT. The CDR3 has 17 residues. Deletions cut 5 bases from V and 0 bases from J, with 17 bases between. The CDR3 is CASSPAVGGISNQPQHF. DNA for the CDR3: TGTGCCAGCAGTCCAGCGGTCGGAGGGATTAGCAATCAGCCCCAGCATTTT.

V and J are TRBV6-1 and TRBJ2-5; 7 positions agree with TRBD1. Per germline, CDR1 MNHNS and CDR2 SASEGT. This CDR3 has 16 amino acids. The trim removed 5 bases at V and 2 bases at J, leaving 11 bases unmatched. The CDR3 DNA follows: TGTGCCAGCAGTCGAACAGGGGCGCTAGGGCAAGAGACCCAGTACTTC. Its translation is CASSRTGALGQETQYF.

The chain links TRBV7-9 to TRBJ1-2; D call uncertain. Trimming took off 0 bases at V and 6 bases at J, with 11 bases between the two ends. Germline V gives CDR1 SEHNR, CDR2 FQNEAQ (reference sequence). The CDR3 spans 14 residues. DNA for the CDR3: TGTGCCAGCAGCTTAGCGATATCGGGGAATGGCTACACCTTC. Protein product: CASSLAISGNGYTF. The full variable domain, its missing parts supplied by reference TRBV7-9 and TRBJ1-2, is DTGVSQNPRHKITKRGQNVTFRCDPISEHNRLYWYRQTLGQGPEFLTYFQNEAQLEKSRLLSDRFSAERPKGSFSTLEIQRTEQGDSAMYLCASSLAISGNGYTFGSGTRLTVV.

The chain couples TRBV9 to TRBJ1-3, with D tentatively TRBD1 (5 bases). The germline V gene encodes CDR1 SGDLS and CDR2 YYNGEE. Trimming removed 4 bases from V and 0 bases from J, with 8 bases in between. CDR3 length: 14 amino acids. The CDR3 spells CASSPGRSGNTIYF. For the CDR3, the DNA is TGTGCCAGCAGCCCGGGACGCTCTGGAAACACCATATATTTT.

This clonotype was seen a handful of times. The rearrangement links TRBV7-2 to TRBJ2-4; 13 nucleotides line up with TRBD2. The CDR3 runs 17 residues. V lost 3 bases and J lost 6; bases outside the gene matches: 8. The germline V gene encodes CDR1 SGHTA and CDR2 FQGNSA. CDR3 sequence reads: CASSFTSGGALGNIQYF. The DNA for the CDR3 is TGTGCCAGCAGCTTTACTAGCGGGGGGGCTCTAGGAAACATTCAGTACTTC.

The CDR3 protein is CSASRGGGETQYF. The CDR3 nucleotides read TGCAGTGCTAGTCGCGGGGGGGGAGAGACCCAGTACTTC. J is TRBJ2-5 and V is TRBV20-1, with 9 bases lining up with TRBD2. Germline V gene sequence: CDR1 DFQATT, CDR2 SNEGSKA (reference sequence). The CDR3 loop spans 13 amino acids. V was clipped by 3 bases and J by 4 bases; unmatched bases: 3.

The chain combines TRBV4-3 with TRBJ1-1; weak D call: TRBD1 (5 bases). CDR3 length: 14 residues. Germline V CDR1 and CDR2: LGHNA, YSLEER. Trimming removed 0 bases from V and 11 bases from J, with 16 bases in between. CDR3 nucleotides: TGCGCCAGCAGCCAAGATGGGGCAGGAGGGACTGCTTTCTTT. Translated, it gives CASSQDGAGGTAFF.

There are a few counts of this clonotype. V is TRBV6-5 and J is TRBJ2-2; no reliable D call. The length of the CDR3 is 13 residues. Germline V lookup: CDR1 MNHEY, CDR2 SVGAGI. Trimming took 2 bases from V and 6 from J, leaving 7 bases between them. The CDR3 DNA is TGTGCCAGCAGTTACATCCGTCCCGGGGAGCTGTTTTTT. This translates into CASSYIRPGELFF.